A selection of T cell receptor beta chains follows, all from one sample in a study of breast tumors, draining lymph nodes, adjacent tissues. In TCRdb, the multiplex PCR reads were re-called with MiXCR into one record per CDR3 protein. The sample gives 150,000 to 200,000 distinct CDR3 sequences, approximately 30% of which show up once; approximately 4.3% is in the top ten. The source material was axillary lymph node tissue. All receptors come from a female donor with breast cancer. Some clones in this sample may be carry-over from other donors' samples. Both conserved end residues are part of each CDR3. Fields, in order: D gene, J gene, clone size, V gene, CDR3 protein, CDR3 DNA. D genes are given only for firm matches. The listing skips clone size in some rows; elsewhere it reads once, few, many or a size class.

d_gene: NA
j_gene: TRBJ1-1
abundance: NA
v_gene: TRBV28
CDR3aa: CASTHRNTEAFF
CDR3nt: TGTGCCAGCACCCACAGGAACACTGAAGCTTTCTTT

d_gene: TRBD2
j_gene: TRBJ2-1
abundance: many
v_gene: TRBV20-1
CDR3aa: CSATTHLDRGPSGSNEQFF
CDR3nt: TGCAGTGCTACCACCCACCTAGACCGGGGGCCTAGCGGGAGTAATGAGCAGTTCTTC

d_gene: TRBD2
j_gene: TRBJ2-2
abundance: many
v_gene: TRBV20-1
CDR3aa: CSAERGASGRAGELFF
CDR3nt: TGCAGTGCTGAGAGGGGGGCTAGCGGGAGGGCCGGGGAGCTGTTTTTT

d_gene: NA
j_gene: TRBJ2-3
abundance: few
v_gene: TRBV28
CDR3aa: CASSPRDQAGHLTDTQYF
CDR3nt: TGTGCCAGCAGTCCCCGGGACCAAGCGGGACACCTAACAGATACGCAGTATTTT

d_gene: NA
j_gene: TRBJ1-4
abundance: many
v_gene: TRBV6-6
CDR3aa: CASSYSRTSTNEKLFF
CDR3nt: TGTGCCAGCAGTTACTCCCGTACATCAACTAATGAAAAACTGTTTTTT

d_gene: NA
j_gene: TRBJ2-1
abundance: NA
v_gene: TRBV24-1
CDR3aa: CATSETRNTGGNNEQFF
CDR3nt: TGTGCCACCAGTGAAACGAGGAACACCGGGGGCAACAATGAGCAGTTCTTC

d_gene: NA
j_gene: TRBJ2-7
abundance: many
v_gene: TRBV20-1
CDR3aa: CSARDVTAEQYF
CDR3nt: TGCAGTGCTAGAGATGTGACAGCCGAGCAGTACTTC

d_gene: NA
j_gene: TRBJ2-5
abundance: many
v_gene: TRBV3-1
CDR3aa: CASSQGGEETQYF
CDR3nt: TGCGCCAGCAGCCAAGGGGGAGAGGAGACCCAGTACTTC

d_gene: NA
j_gene: TRBJ2-7
abundance: NA
v_gene: TRBV14
CDR3aa: CTSGVLTPQQYF
CDR3nt: TGTACCAGCGGCGTACTAACGCCCCAGCAGTACTTC

d_gene: TRBD2
j_gene: TRBJ2-5
abundance: many
v_gene: TRBV7-9
CDR3aa: CASSLGIRGGETQYF
CDR3nt: TGTGCCAGCAGCTTAGGGATTAGGGGAGGGGAGACCCAGTACTTC

d_gene: TRBD1
j_gene: TRBJ1-1
abundance: NA
v_gene: TRBV18
CDR3aa: CASSRQGLGTEAFF
CDR3nt: TGTGCCAGCTCACGACAGGGGCTGGGCACTGAAGCTTTCTTT

d_gene: NA
j_gene: TRBJ2-3
abundance: many
v_gene: TRBV12-3/TRBV12-4
CDR3aa: CASSLQYTQYF
CDR3nt: TGTGCCAGCAGCCTACAATATACGCAGTATTTT

d_gene: TRBD2
j_gene: TRBJ2-7
abundance: many
v_gene: TRBV14
CDR3aa: CASSHTQRRLAAGEQYF
CDR3nt: TGTGCCAGCAGCCACACTCAAAGGAGGCTAGCGGCCGGCGAGCAGTACTTC

d_gene: TRBD1
j_gene: TRBJ1-5
abundance: NA
v_gene: TRBV6-5
CDR3aa: CASRSQGASQPQHF
CDR3nt: TGTGCCAGCAGATCACAGGGGGCTTCTCAGCCCCAGCATTTT

d_gene: TRBD2
j_gene: TRBJ2-2
abundance: NA
v_gene: TRBV4-1
CDR3aa: CASRREGGNTGELFF
CDR3nt: TGCGCCAGCAGGAGGGAGGGTGGGAACACCGGGGAGCTGTTTTTT

d_gene: NA
j_gene: TRBJ2-3
abundance: many
v_gene: TRBV5-1
CDR3aa: CASSLVARSTDTQYF
CDR3nt: TGCGCCAGCAGCTTGGTTGCGCGGAGCACAGATACGCAGTATTTT

d_gene: NA
j_gene: TRBJ1-4
abundance: NA
v_gene: TRBV28
CDR3aa: CASSSFPPETNEKLFF
CDR3nt: TGTGCCAGCAGTTCGTTCCCGCCGGAGACTAATGAAAAACTGTTTTTT

d_gene: TRBD2
j_gene: TRBJ2-7
abundance: many
v_gene: TRBV20-1
CDR3aa: CSARAGGGWGEQYF
CDR3nt: TGCAGTGCTAGAGCCGGGGGGGGCTGGGGCGAGCAGTACTTC

d_gene: TRBD2
j_gene: TRBJ2-2
abundance: NA
v_gene: TRBV6-1
CDR3aa: CASSPGGSAELFF
CDR3nt: TGTGCCAGCAGTCCCGGGGGGTCAGCGGAGCTGTTTTTT

d_gene: NA
j_gene: TRBJ2-7
abundance: NA
v_gene: TRBV2
CDR3aa: CASSLGFTIPTPILPYEQYF
CDR3nt: TGTGCCAGCAGTTTAGGGTTTACGATCCCAACACCAATCCTACCATACGAGCAGTACTTC

d_gene: NA
j_gene: TRBJ2-1
abundance: few
v_gene: TRBV3-1
CDR3aa: CASSRTNNEQFF
CDR3nt: TGTGCCAGCAGCAGGACTAACAATGAGCAGTTCTTC

d_gene: NA
j_gene: TRBJ1-5
abundance: NA
v_gene: TRBV7-9
CDR3aa: CASGLVDSGNQPQHF
CDR3nt: TGTGCCAGCGGCTTGGTGGACAGTGGCAATCAGCCCCAGCATTTT

d_gene: NA
j_gene: TRBJ1-2
abundance: few
v_gene: TRBV6-6
CDR3aa: CASSSGRGYTF
CDR3nt: TGTGCCAGCAGTTCTGGACGAGGCTACACCTTC

d_gene: TRBD2
j_gene: TRBJ2-5
abundance: once
v_gene: TRBV2
CDR3aa: CASSTSGGGTQYF
CDR3nt: TGTGCCAGCAGCACAAGCGGGGGGGGGACCCAGTACTTC

d_gene: NA
j_gene: TRBJ2-7
abundance: many
v_gene: TRBV5-4
CDR3aa: CASSFGTETYEQYF
CDR3nt: TGTGCCAGCAGCTTCGGGACGGAGACGTACGAGCAGTACTTC

d_gene: TRBD1
j_gene: TRBJ2-2
abundance: many
v_gene: TRBV12-3/TRBV12-4
CDR3aa: CASSKTGANTGELFF
CDR3nt: TGTGCCAGCAGCAAGACAGGGGCGAACACCGGGGAGCTGTTTTTT

d_gene: TRBD2
j_gene: TRBJ2-1
abundance: many
v_gene: TRBV10-2
CDR3aa: CADSSSGRWNEQFF
CDR3nt: TGCGCCGACTCTTCTAGCGGGAGGTGGAATGAGCAGTTCTTC

d_gene: NA
j_gene: TRBJ1-5
abundance: NA
v_gene: TRBV5-1
CDR3aa: CASSPGVSEGQPQHF
CDR3nt: TGCGCCAGCAGTCCGGGGGTGTCAGAAGGTCAGCCCCAGCATTTT

d_gene: TRBD1
j_gene: TRBJ2-1
abundance: many
v_gene: TRBV7-2
CDR3aa: CASSSQRGQVNEQFF
CDR3nt: TGTGCCAGCAGCTCCCAAAGGGGGCAAGTTAATGAGCAGTTCTTC

d_gene: NA
j_gene: TRBJ1-5
abundance: many
v_gene: TRBV9
CDR3aa: CASNEGPGQPQHF
CDR3nt: TGTGCCAGCAACGAGGGACCCGGCCAGCCCCAGCATTTT

d_gene: TRBD1
j_gene: TRBJ2-7
abundance: NA
v_gene: TRBV5-5
CDR3aa: CASSLEGTGLREQYF
CDR3nt: TGTGCCAGCAGCTTGGAAGGGACAGGGTTACGTGAGCAGTACTTC

d_gene: TRBD1
j_gene: TRBJ1-5
abundance: NA
v_gene: TRBV6-1
CDR3aa: CASSEFRDRGSNQPQHF
CDR3nt: TGTGCCAGCAGTGAATTTCGGGACAGGGGAAGCAATCAGCCCCAGCATTTT

d_gene: NA
j_gene: TRBJ2-2
abundance: many
v_gene: TRBV9
CDR3aa: CASTHPRESLSNTGELFF
CDR3nt: TGTGCCAGCACTCACCCCCGTGAAAGCTTATCCAACACCGGGGAGCTGTTTTTT

d_gene: TRBD2
j_gene: TRBJ2-1
abundance: NA
v_gene: TRBV2
CDR3aa: CASRTFGRVNNEQFF
CDR3nt: TGTGCCAGCAGAACATTCGGGAGGGTTAACAATGAGCAGTTCTTC

d_gene: NA
j_gene: TRBJ1-4
abundance: many
v_gene: TRBV20-1
CDR3aa: CSARGYGNEKLFF
CDR3nt: TGCAGTGCTAGGGGGTACGGGAATGAAAAACTGTTTTTT

d_gene: NA
j_gene: TRBJ2-3
abundance: NA
v_gene: TRBV7-9
CDR3aa: CASSVASTDTQYF
CDR3nt: TGTGCCAGCAGCGTAGCTAGCACAGATACGCAGTATTTT

d_gene: NA
j_gene: TRBJ1-5
abundance: NA
v_gene: TRBV19
CDR3aa: CASSIGRARETQHF
CDR3nt: TGTGCCAGTAGTATCGGCAGGGCGAGGGAGACCCAGCATTTT

d_gene: TRBD1
j_gene: TRBJ2-1
abundance: many
v_gene: TRBV9
CDR3aa: CASSPGQGDNEQFF
CDR3nt: TGTGCCAGCAGCCCCGGACAGGGGGACAATGAGCAGTTCTTC

d_gene: NA
j_gene: TRBJ1-4
abundance: many
v_gene: TRBV7-2
CDR3aa: CASSLGAKEKLFF
CDR3nt: TGTGCCAGCAGCTTAGGGGCGAAAGAAAAACTGTTTTTT

d_gene: NA
j_gene: TRBJ1-5
abundance: many
v_gene: TRBV20-1
CDR3aa: CSARAPGLINQPQHF
CDR3nt: TGCAGTGCTAGAGCTCCGGGACTCATTAATCAGCCCCAGCATTTT

d_gene: NA
j_gene: TRBJ1-2
abundance: many
v_gene: TRBV5-1
CDR3aa: CASSLDRIYGYTF
CDR3nt: TGCGCCAGCAGCTTGGACAGAATCTATGGCTACACCTTC

d_gene: NA
j_gene: TRBJ2-1
abundance: many
v_gene: TRBV29-1
CDR3aa: CSVEGQEGSYNEQFF
CDR3nt: TGCAGCGTGGAAGGACAGGAGGGTTCCTACAATGAGCAGTTCTTC

d_gene: TRBD2
j_gene: TRBJ2-3
abundance: many
v_gene: TRBV19
CDR3aa: CASSIGTSGGATFTDTQYF
CDR3nt: TGTGCCAGTAGTATCGGGACTAGCGGGGGAGCTACCTTCACAGATACGCAGTATTTT

d_gene: NA
j_gene: TRBJ2-2
abundance: few
v_gene: TRBV30
CDR3aa: CAWRRVRGGGTGELFF
CDR3nt: TGTGCCTGGAGACGGGTCAGGGGCGGGGGTACCGGGGAGCTGTTTTTT

d_gene: NA
j_gene: TRBJ2-1
abundance: many
v_gene: TRBV20-1
CDR3aa: CSARDHANEQFF
CDR3nt: TGCAGTGCTAGAGATCATGCAAATGAGCAGTTCTTC

d_gene: NA
j_gene: TRBJ2-7
abundance: many
v_gene: TRBV2
CDR3aa: CASILRRDGEQYF
CDR3nt: TGTGCCAGCATCTTGAGGAGAGATGGCGAGCAGTACTTC

d_gene: NA
j_gene: TRBJ2-7
abundance: NA
v_gene: TRBV6-2/TRBV6-3
CDR3aa: CASSSSLSYEQYF
CDR3nt: TGTGCCAGCAGTTCCTCGTTGAGCTACGAGCAGTACTTC

d_gene: NA
j_gene: TRBJ1-3
abundance: many
v_gene: TRBV5-1
CDR3aa: CASSWEDSFSGNTIYF
CDR3nt: TGCGCCAGCAGCTGGGAGGACAGCTTCTCTGGAAACACCATATATTTT

d_gene: NA
j_gene: TRBJ1-5
abundance: many
v_gene: TRBV20-1
CDR3aa: CSAIGGGRDQPQHF
CDR3nt: TGCAGTGCTATTGGGGGAGGGAGGGATCAGCCCCAGCATTTT

d_gene: TRBD2
j_gene: TRBJ2-7
abundance: many
v_gene: TRBV5-1
CDR3aa: CASSLALAGAGEQYF
CDR3nt: TGCGCCAGCAGCTTGGCGCTAGCGGGAGCCGGGGAGCAGTACTTC

d_gene: NA
j_gene: TRBJ1-2
abundance: NA
v_gene: TRBV2
CDR3aa: CASTAREGNSNYGYAF
CDR3nt: TGTGCCAGCACCGCTAGGGAAGGAAACTCTAACTATGGCTACGCCTTC

d_gene: NA
j_gene: TRBJ2-1
abundance: NA
v_gene: TRBV19
CDR3aa: CASSYGRGNEQFF
CDR3nt: TGTGCCAGTAGTTACGGACGGGGAAATGAGCAGTTCTTC

d_gene: TRBD1
j_gene: TRBJ1-4
abundance: few
v_gene: TRBV28
CDR3aa: CASSLTGTANEKLFF
CDR3nt: TGTGCCAGCAGTTTGACCGGGACAGCAAATGAAAAACTGTTTTTT